This is a list of T cell receptor beta chains from one sample in a study of blood T cell repertoires in COVID-19. The table came from immunoSEQ multiplex PCR; TCRdb's copy has only in-frame clones and leaves some out. The table shows 180,000 or so clones, with 65% to 85% occurring only once. What was sequenced was PBMCs or T cells enriched from blood (not recorded which). Source of these receptors: a woman aged 55-75 years who had recovered from COVID-19. Both conserved end residues are trimmed from each CDR3. A D gene is named only where the DNA matches it firmly.

j_call v_call d_call cdr3_aa
TRBJ1-2 TRBV7-3 . ASSLNEGPGYGYT
TRBJ2-2 TRBV5-1 . ASSLVSGNTGELF
TRBJ2-2 TRBV4-2 . ASRAQVTNTGELF
TRBJ2-1 TRBV9 TRBD2 ASSVGTSGNNEQF
TRBJ1-3 TRBV11-2 TRBD1 ASSAGQGGTIY
TRBJ1-4 TRBV3-1/TRBV3-2 . ASSQRGRFNEKLF
TRBJ2-3 TRBV3-1/TRBV3-2 . ASTARTDTQY
TRBJ2-6 TRBV12-3/TRBV12-4 . ASSPVSANVLT
TRBJ2-2 TRBV27 TRBD2 ASSSLAGGQHGELF
TRBJ2-1 TRBV5-4 . ASSLNGWTYNEQF
TRBJ2-2 TRBV7-3 TRBD2 ASSLAGTNTGELF
TRBJ2-4 TRBV2 . ASRRVGKNIQY
TRBJ2-5 TRBV5-1 TRBD2 ASSSAGGIQETQY
TRBJ1-2 TRBV27 TRBD1 ASSATGANYGYT
TRBJ1-1 TRBV5-1 . ASSLGAGAAEAF
TRBJ1-1 TRBV5-1 . ASSPGGVVNTEAF
TRBJ1-1 TRBV6-6 . ASSPRETEAF
TRBJ2-3 TRBV10-1 TRBD2 ASSDIASGEDTQY
TRBJ2-1 TRBV2 TRBD2 ASSQSRLAGANEQF
TRBJ2-1 TRBV27 TRBD1 ASSLGQGAVAGTSYNEQF
TRBJ1-2 TRBV19 TRBD1 ASSISGGEVRGYT
TRBJ1-6 TRBV5-4 . ASSLAPGQGNSPLH
TRBJ1-1 TRBV5-1 TRBD1 ASSSQGGVFDTEAF
TRBJ1-1 TRBV7-9 TRBD1 ASSPRDRIGTEAF
TRBJ2-5 TRBV3-1/TRBV3-2 TRBD1 ASSRQTGFQETQY
TRBJ1-4 TRBV5-1 . ASSEQVEDEKLF
TRBJ2-7 TRBV2 . AYTIAYEQY
TRBJ1-2 TRBV5-1 TRBD1 ASSGTASDYGYT
TRBJ1-4 TRBV29-1 . SGFQFEKLF
TRBJ1-2 TRBV3-1/TRBV3-2 TRBD1 ASSLDRAYT
TRBJ1-2 TRBV4-1 TRBD1 ASSLGQGAFLGIYGYT